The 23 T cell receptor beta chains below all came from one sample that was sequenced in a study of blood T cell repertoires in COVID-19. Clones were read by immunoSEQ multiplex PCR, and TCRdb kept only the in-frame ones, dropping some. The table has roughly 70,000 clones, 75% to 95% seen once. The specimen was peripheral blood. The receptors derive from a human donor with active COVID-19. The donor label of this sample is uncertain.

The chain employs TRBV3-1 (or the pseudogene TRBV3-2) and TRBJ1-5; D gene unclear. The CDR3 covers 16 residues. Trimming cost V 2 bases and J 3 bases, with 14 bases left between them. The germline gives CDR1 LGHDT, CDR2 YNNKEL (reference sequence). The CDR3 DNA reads TGTGCCAGCAGCCAATCGGATAGGCGACTCAATCAGCCCCAGCATTTT. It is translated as CASSQSDRRLNQPQHF.

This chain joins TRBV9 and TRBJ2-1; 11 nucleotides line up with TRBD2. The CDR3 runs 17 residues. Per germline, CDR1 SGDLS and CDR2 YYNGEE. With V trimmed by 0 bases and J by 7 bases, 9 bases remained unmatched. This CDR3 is CASSVDPLAGGDNEQFF. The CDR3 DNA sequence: TGTGCCAGCAGCGTAGACCCGTTAGCGGGAGGGGATAATGAGCAGTTCTTC.

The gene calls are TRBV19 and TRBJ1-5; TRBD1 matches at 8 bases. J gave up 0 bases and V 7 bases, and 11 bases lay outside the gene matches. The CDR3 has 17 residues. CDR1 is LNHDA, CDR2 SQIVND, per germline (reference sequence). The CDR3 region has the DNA TGTGCCAGTACCGGACAGGGAACAGTTTATAGCAATCAGCCCCAGCATTTT. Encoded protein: CASTGQGTVYSNQPQHF.

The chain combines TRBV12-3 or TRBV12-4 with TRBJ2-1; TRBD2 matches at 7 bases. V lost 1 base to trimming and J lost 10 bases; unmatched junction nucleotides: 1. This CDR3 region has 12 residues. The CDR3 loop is CASSLGTREQFF. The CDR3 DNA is TGTGCCAGCAGTTTAGGGACTAGGGAGCAGTTCTTC.

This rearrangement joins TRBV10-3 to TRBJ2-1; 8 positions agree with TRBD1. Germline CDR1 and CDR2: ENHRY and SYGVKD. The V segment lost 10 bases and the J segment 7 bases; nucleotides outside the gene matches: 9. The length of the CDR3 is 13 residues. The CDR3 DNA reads TGTGCCACCTCGGACAGGGAGTCGAATGAGCAGTTCTTC. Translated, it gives CATSDRESNEQFF.

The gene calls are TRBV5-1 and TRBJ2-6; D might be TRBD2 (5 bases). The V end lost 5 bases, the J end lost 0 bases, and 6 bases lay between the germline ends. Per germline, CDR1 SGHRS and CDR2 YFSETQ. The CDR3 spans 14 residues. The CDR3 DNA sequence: TGCGCCAGCAGGGGGAGCTCTGGGGCCAACGTCCTGACTTTC. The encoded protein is CASRGSSGANVLTF. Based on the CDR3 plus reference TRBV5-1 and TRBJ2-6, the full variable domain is KAGVTQTPRYLIKTRGQQVTLSCSPISGHRSVSWYQQTPGQGLQFLFEYFSETQRNKGNFPGRFSGRQFSNSRSEMNVSTLELGDSALYLCASRGSSGANVLTFGAGSRLTVL.

The CDR3 DNA reads as TGTGCCAGCAGTGAGAGCGGGAATGAGCAGTTCTTC. Its protein is CASSESGNEQFF. The rearrangement uses TRBV6-1 and TRBJ2-1, with a tentative D call TRBD2 (6 bases). CDR1 and CDR2 from the germline V gene are MNHNS and SASEGT. This CDR3 has 12 residues. Trimming left V 3 bases short and J 7 bases short, with 7 bases between.

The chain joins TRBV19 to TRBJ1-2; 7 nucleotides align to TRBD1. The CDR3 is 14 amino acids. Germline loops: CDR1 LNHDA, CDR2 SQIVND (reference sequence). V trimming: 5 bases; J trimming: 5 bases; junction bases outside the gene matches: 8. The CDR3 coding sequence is TGTGCCAGTAGTCGTGGGGGACAGAAGTATGGCTACACCTTC. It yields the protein CASSRGGQKYGYTF.

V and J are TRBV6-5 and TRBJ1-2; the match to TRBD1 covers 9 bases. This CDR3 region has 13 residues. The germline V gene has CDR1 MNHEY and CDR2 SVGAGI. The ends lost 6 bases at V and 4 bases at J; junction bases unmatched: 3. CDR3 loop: CASRTGGGYGYTF. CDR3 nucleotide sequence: TGTGCCAGCAGGACAGGGGGAGGCTATGGCTACACCTTC.

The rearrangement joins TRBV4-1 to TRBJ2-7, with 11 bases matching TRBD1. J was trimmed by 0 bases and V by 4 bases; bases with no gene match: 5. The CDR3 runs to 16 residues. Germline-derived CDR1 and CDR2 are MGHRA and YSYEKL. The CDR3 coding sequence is TGCGCCAGCAGCCCAGGGGACAGGGGGACCTCCTACGAGCAGTACTTC. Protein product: CASSPGDRGTSYEQYF.

The DNA for the CDR3 is TGTGCCAGCAGTGACGCCCCCCCCGGGACTGCATACAATGAGCAGTTCTTC. Amino acid sequence: CASSDAPPGTAYNEQFF. This sequence joins TRBV6-1 and TRBJ2-1; tentatively, D is TRBD2 (6 bases). The CDR3 is 17 residues long. Trimming took off 3 bases at V and 4 bases at J, with 19 bases between the two ends. Germline V gene data show CDR1 as MNHNS and CDR2 as SASEGT.

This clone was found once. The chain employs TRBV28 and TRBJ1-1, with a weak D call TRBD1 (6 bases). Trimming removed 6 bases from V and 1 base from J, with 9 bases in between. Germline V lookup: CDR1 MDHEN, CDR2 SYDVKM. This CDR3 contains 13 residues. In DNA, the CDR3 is TGTGCCAGCAGCCTCAGGGGGAACACTGAAGCTTTCTTT. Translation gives CASSLRGNTEAFF.

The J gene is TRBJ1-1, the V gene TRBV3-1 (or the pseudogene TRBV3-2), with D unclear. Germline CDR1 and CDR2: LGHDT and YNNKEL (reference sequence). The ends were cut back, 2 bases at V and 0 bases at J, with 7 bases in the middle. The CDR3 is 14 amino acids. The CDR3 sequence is CASSQSAVNTEAFF. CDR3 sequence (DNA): TGTGCCAGCAGCCAAAGTGCGGTGAACACTGAAGCTTTCTTT.

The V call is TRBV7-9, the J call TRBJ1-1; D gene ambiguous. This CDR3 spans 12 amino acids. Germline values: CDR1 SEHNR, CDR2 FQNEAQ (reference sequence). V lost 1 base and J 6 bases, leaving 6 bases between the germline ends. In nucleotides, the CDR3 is TGTGCCAGCAGCTTAGATCGGGCTGAAGCTTTCTTT. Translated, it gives CASSLDRAEAFF.

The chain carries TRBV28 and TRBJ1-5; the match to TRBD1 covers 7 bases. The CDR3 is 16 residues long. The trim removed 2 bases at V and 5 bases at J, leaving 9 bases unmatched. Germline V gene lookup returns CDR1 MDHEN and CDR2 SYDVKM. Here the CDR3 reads CASSLGGTVRYQPQHF. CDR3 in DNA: TGTGCCAGCAGTTTAGGCGGGACAGTGAGGTATCAGCCCCAGCATTTT.

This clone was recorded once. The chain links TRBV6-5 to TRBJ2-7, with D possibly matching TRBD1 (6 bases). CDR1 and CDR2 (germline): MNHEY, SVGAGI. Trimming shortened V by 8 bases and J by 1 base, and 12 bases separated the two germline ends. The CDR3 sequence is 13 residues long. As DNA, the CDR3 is TGTGCCAGCGGGGGCGGTGGATCCTACGAGCAGTACTTC. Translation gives CASGGGGSYEQYF.

The chain's CDR3 is CASIKGVGTEAFF. The CDR3 nucleotides read TGTGCCAGCATCAAGGGAGTAGGCACTGAAGCTTTCTTT. The chain uses TRBV27 and TRBJ1-1; D is uncertain. V was pared by 7 bases and J by 4 bases, with 13 bases between. From germline, CDR1 is MNHEY and CDR2 SMNVEV (reference sequence). This CDR3 has 13 amino acids.

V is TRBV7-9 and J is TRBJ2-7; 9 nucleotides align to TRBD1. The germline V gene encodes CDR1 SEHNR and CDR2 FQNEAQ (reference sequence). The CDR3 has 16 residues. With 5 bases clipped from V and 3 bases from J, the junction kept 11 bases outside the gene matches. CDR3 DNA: TGTGCCAGCAGCGGAGATACAGGGGGCCCCCGCTACGAGCAGTACTTC. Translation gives CASSGDTGGPRYEQYF.

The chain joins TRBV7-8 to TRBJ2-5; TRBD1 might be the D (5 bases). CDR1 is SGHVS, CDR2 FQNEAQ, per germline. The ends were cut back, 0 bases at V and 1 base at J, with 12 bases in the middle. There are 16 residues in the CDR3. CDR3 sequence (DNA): TGTGCCAGCAGCTTAGCGGGTCAAGGGGCCCAAGAGACCCAGTACTTC. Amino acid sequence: CASSLAGQGAQETQYF.

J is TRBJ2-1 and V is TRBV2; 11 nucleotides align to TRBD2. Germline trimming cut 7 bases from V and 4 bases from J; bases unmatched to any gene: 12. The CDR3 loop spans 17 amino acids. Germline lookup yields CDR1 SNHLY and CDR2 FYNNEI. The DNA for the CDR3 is TGTGCCAGCAAACCCCCCCGACGACTAGCGGGGTACAATGAGCAGTTCTTC. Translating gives CASKPPRRLAGYNEQFF.

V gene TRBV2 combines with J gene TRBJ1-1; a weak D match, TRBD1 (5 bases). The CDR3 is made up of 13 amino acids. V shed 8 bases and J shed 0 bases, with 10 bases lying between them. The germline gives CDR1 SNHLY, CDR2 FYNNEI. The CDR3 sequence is CASGGGLNTEAFF. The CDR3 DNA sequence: TGTGCCAGCGGGGGGGGGTTGAACACTGAAGCTTTCTTT.

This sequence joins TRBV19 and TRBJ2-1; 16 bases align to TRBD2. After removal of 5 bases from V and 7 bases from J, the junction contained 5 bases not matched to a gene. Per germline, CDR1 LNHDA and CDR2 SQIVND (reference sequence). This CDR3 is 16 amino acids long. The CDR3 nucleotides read TGTGCCAGTAGTCCTCCGGGACTAGCGGGAGGGAATGAGCAGTTCTTC. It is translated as CASSPPGLAGGNEQFF.

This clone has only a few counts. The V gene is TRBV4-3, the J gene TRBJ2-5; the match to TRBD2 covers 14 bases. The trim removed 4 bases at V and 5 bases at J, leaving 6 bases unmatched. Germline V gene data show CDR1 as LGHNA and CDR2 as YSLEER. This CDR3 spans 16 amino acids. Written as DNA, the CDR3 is TGCGCCAGCAGCCCCGGGACTAGCGGGAGAGCCGAGACCCAGTACTTC. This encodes CASSPGTSGRAETQYF.